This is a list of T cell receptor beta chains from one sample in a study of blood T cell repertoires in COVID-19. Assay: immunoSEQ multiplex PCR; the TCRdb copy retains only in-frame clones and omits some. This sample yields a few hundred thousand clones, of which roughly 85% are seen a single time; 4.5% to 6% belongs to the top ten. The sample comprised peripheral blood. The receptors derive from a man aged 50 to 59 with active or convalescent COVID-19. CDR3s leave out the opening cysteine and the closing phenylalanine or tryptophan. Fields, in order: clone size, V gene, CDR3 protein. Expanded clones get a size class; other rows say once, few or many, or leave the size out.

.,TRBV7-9,ASSSDSPSYEQY
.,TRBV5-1,ASSLARWGGTDTGELF
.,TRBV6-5,ASSYSIRGGQPQH
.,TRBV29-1,SGREGPYEQY
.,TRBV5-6,ASSPKAGGYEQY
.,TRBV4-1,ASSHDTGKEAF
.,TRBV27,ASSSPTLSGTRLAGELF
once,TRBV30,AWSVKLAGYYEQY
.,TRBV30,AWVGQGVRNEQF
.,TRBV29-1,SVIRGDRVTYEQY
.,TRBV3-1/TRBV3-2,ASSLRHGNSGRYENEQF
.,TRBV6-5,ASSSTGPSEQF
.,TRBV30,AWSLQRNTEAF
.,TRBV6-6,ASSYVTGNEQF
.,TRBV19,ASSITSPFTGELF
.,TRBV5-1,ASSSGGRETQY
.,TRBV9,ASSVTGGNQPQH
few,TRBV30,ALGEGVSNEKLF
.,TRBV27,ASSVRGFGYEQY
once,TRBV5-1,ASQSGLQETQY
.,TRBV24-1,ATKGRGETEAF
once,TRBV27,ASRGTGYSNQPQH
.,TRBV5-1,ASSLQGTYNSPLH
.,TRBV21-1,ASSKALRGLNTEAF
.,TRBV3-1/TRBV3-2,ASSQASRRYNEKLF
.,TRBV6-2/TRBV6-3,ASSYYRYSNTGELF
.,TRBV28,ASSRQVVTEAF
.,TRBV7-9,ASSPRGFYNEQF
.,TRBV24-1,ATSDSGGDRTYNEQF
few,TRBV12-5,ASGLGLRTGRELF
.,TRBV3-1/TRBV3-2,ASSQGGLAGH
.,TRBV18,ASSPLHRTGEKYGYT
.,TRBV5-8,ASTPRLYSGANVLT
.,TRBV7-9,ASSLQGTSYEQY
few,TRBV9,ASSARRYGESVYSNQPQH
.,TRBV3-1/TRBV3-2,ASSQGTGPYGYT
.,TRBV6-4,ASSKPFNQRTSGRDTQY
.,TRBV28,ASSAQIPQVGIYGYT
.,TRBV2,ASSRVSSYEQY
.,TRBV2,ASSVKGTATEAF
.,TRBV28,ASSSGQGILYEQY
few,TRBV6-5,ASMRFAIGGPQH
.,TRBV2,ASSGQGYTEAF
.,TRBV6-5,ASSFSRDRGRGYT
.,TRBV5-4,ASSLDSGTGHGYT
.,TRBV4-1,ASSQGRGTDTQY
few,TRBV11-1,ASSLRQGIYNEQF
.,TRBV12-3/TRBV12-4,ASSLTGFEAF
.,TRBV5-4,ASSPGLAEPF
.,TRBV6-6,ASSYSTQGLGNTIY
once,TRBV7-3,ASSLIGGYNEQF
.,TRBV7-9,ASSSQPPPGQQTSYEQY
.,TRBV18,ASSPGRNTGELF
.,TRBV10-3,AITLTAAMNTEAF
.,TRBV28,ASSQMNTEAF